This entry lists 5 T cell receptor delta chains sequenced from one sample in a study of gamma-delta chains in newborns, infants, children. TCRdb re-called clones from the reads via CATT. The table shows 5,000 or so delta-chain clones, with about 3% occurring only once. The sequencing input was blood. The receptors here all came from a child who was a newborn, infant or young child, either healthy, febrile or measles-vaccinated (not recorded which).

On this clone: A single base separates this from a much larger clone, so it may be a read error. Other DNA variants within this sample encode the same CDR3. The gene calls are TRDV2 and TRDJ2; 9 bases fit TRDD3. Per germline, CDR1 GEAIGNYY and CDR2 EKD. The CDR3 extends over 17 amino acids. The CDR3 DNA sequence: TGTGCCTGCGACACGAACTGGGGGAAGGGCGGGGCAGCACAACTCTTCTTT. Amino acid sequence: CACDTNWGKGGAAQLFF.

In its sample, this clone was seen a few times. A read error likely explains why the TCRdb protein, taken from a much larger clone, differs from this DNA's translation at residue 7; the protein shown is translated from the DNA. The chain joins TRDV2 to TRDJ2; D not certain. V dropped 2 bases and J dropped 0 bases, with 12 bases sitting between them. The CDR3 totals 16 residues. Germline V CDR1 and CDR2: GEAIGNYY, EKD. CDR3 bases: TGTGCCTGTGACATACTGTGGGCCGCTTTGACAGCACAACTCTTCTTT. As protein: CACDILWAALTAQLFF.

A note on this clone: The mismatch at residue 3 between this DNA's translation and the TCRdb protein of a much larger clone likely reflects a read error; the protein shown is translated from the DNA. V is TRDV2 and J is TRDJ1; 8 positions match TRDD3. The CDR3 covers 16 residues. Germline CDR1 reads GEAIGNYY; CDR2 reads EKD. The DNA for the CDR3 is TGTGCCCGTGACACCGGTACTGGGGGGTACACCGATAAACTCATCTTT. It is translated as CARDTGTGGYTDKLIF.

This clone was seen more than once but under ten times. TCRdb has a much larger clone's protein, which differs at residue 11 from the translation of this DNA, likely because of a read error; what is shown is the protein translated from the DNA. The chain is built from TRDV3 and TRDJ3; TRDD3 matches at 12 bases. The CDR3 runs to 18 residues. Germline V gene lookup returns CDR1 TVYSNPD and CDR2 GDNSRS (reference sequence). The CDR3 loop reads CAFILTGGYSRDTRQMFF. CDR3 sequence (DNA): TGTGCCTTTATCCTTACTGGGGGATACTCCCGGGACACCCGACAGATGTTTTTC.

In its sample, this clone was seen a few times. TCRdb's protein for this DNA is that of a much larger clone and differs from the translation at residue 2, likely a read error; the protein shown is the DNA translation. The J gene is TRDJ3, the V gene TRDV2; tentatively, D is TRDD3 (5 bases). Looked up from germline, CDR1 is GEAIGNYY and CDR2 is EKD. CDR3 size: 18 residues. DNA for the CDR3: TGTTCCTGTGACACCGTGGGGACACGCTCCTGGGACACCCGACAGATGTTTTTC. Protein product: CSCDTVGTRSWDTRQMFF.